The rows below give T cell receptor beta chains drawn from one sample of a study of cytomegalovirus exposure and HLA in healthy donors. Method: immunoSEQ multiplex PCR; TCRdb's copy keeps in-frame clones and lacks some. The sample records about 130,000 clones, almost 85% being singletons. The sequencing input was PBMCs. Receptor source: a man younger than 45 in good health and CMV-seropositive. The CDR3 runs from the conserved cysteine through the conserved F or W. D genes are given only for firm matches. A clone size is listed for some rows: how often the clone was seen (once, few, many), or a class if it is expanded.

D,size,V,J,CDR3,DNA
TRBD2,.,TRBV2,TRBJ2-5,CASSEVRLAGGETQYF,TGTGCCAGCAGTGAGGTTCGTCTAGCGGGAGGAGAGACCCAGTACTTC
.,once,TRBV7-2,TRBJ1-6,CASSWTVINSPLHF,TGTGCCAGCAGCTGGACAGTTATTAATTCACCCCTCCACTTT
TRBD1,once,TRBV9,TRBJ1-6,CASSVEGANSPLHF,TGTGCCAGCAGCGTAGAGGGGGCCAATTCACCCCTCCACTTT
.,.,TRBV19,TRBJ2-5,CASSTWGVGAETQYF,TGTGCCAGTAGTACCTGGGGTGTTGGGGCCGAGACCCAGTACTTC
.,.,TRBV7-2,TRBJ1-5,CASSREYQPQHF,TGTGCCAGCAGCCGCGAATATCAGCCCCAGCATTTT
TRBD2,.,TRBV7-8,TRBJ2-1,CASSLGRRATGLAGSYNEQFF,TGTGCCAGCAGCTTAGGGAGGCGGGCCACTGGACTAGCGGGCTCCTACAATGAGCAGTTCTTC
TRBD2,.,TRBV25-1,TRBJ2-7,CASSEYGLADSYEQYF,TGTGCCAGCAGTGAATATGGGCTAGCGGATTCCTACGAGCAGTACTTC
.,.,TRBV30,TRBJ1-3,CAWGAQPGNTIYF,TGTGCCTGGGGGGCACAGCCTGGAAACACCATATATTTT
TRBD2,.,TRBV4-2,TRBJ2-7,CASSRAGGASYEQYF,TGTGCCAGCAGCCGCGCGGGGGGGGCCTCCTACGAGCAGTACTTC
.,.,TRBV11-2,TRBJ1-2,CASSLAAVGGGYTF,TGTGCCAGCAGCTTAGCAGCGGTTGGAGGAGGCTACACCTTC
TRBD2,once,TRBV5-1,TRBJ2-5,CASSLGPAGGQETQYF,TGCGCCAGCAGCTTGGGCCCAGCGGGGGGCCAAGAGACCCAGTACTTC
.,.,TRBV7-8,TRBJ2-5,CASSLPRGRYQETQYF,TGTGCCAGCAGCTTACCGCGGGGCCGGTACCAAGAGACCCAGTACTTC
TRBD1,.,TRBV27,TRBJ1-3,CASSSGLQGNSAGNTIYF,TGTGCCAGCAGTTCTGGGCTACAGGGGAACAGTGCTGGAAACACCATATATTTT
.,.,TRBV7-2,TRBJ2-5,CASSSSSEETQYF,TGTGCCAGCAGCTCCTCTAGCGAAGAGACCCAGTACTTC
TRBD1,.,TRBV18,TRBJ1-1,CASSPRNRDRDTEAFF,TGTGCCAGCTCACCACGAAACCGGGACAGGGACACTGAAGCTTTCTTT
.,.,TRBV2,TRBJ2-2,CASSETRLTGELFF,TGTGCCAGCAGTGAGACTCGGCTCACCGGGGAGCTGTTTTTT
TRBD1,.,TRBV6-5,TRBJ2-2,CASSLNRGRTGELFF,TGTGCCAGCAGTCTTAACAGGGGTCGGACCGGGGAGCTGTTTTTT
.,few,TRBV5-6,TRBJ1-2,CASSSGTNYGYTF,TGTGCCAGCAGCTCCGGGACTAACTATGGCTACACCTTC
.,.,TRBV27,TRBJ2-5,CASSFGGVRKETQYF,TGTGCCAGCAGTTTCGGAGGGGTCAGAAAAGAGACCCAGTACTTC
.,.,TRBV7-8,TRBJ2-7,CASSLAGGPYEQYF,TGTGCCAGCAGCTTAGCGGGGGGACCCTACGAGCAGTACTTC
.,many,TRBV5-6,TRBJ2-7,CASSWGVGIWEQYF,TGTGCCAGCAGCTGGGGCGTCGGCATTTGGGAGCAGTACTTC
TRBD1,few,TRBV6-5,TRBJ2-7,CASTKGAEYEQYF,TGTGCCAGCACCAAGGGGGCAGAATACGAGCAGTACTTC
TRBD1,.,TRBV6-1,TRBJ1-2,CASSDFRGGSGYTF,TGTGCCAGCAGTGATTTCAGAGGGGGCTCTGGCTACACCTTC
.,.,TRBV7-9,TRBJ2-7,CASSLGTSLEQYF,TGTGCCAGCAGCTTAGGAACCTCACTCGAGCAGTACTTC
.,.,TRBV11-2,TRBJ2-7,CASSLDQGVSFYEQYF,TGTGCCAGCAGCTTAGATCAAGGGGTCTCCTTCTACGAGCAGTACTTC
TRBD2,.,TRBV7-9,TRBJ2-2,CASSHIAGGPGGELFF,TGTGCCAGCAGCCACATAGCGGGGGGGCCCGGCGGGGAGCTGTTTTTT
.,.,TRBV9,TRBJ2-2,CASSVSQRRAGGELFF,TGTGCCAGCAGCGTAAGCCAGCGGAGAGCGGGCGGGGAGCTGTTTTTT
.,.,TRBV11-2,TRBJ1-2,CASTETRVGGYTF,TGTGCCAGCACCGAGACCAGGGTGGGCGGCTACACCTTC
.,.,TRBV6-6,TRBJ2-5,CASAQQGETQYF,TGTGCCAGCGCCCAACAGGGAGAGACCCAGTACTTC
TRBD2,few,TRBV7-2,TRBJ2-5,CASSSTSGGAKTQYF,TGTGCCAGCAGCTCTACTAGCGGGGGGGCGAAGACCCAGTACTTC
TRBD1,.,TRBV5-1,TRBJ2-7,CASSLYGTGSYEQYF,TGCGCCAGCAGCTTGTACGGGACAGGATCCTACGAGCAGTACTTC
.,.,TRBV2,TRBJ2-5,CASSEGGGGYQETQYF,TGTGCCAGCAGTGAGGGGGGTGGCGGCTACCAAGAGACCCAGTACTTC
TRBD2,few,TRBV2,TRBJ2-3,CASSDAFSGLLADTQYF,TGTGCCAGCAGTGATGCCTTTAGCGGGCTCCTTGCAGATACGCAGTATTTT
.,.,TRBV7-2,TRBJ2-1,CASSWSEGSYNEQFF,TGTGCCAGCAGCTGGTCAGAGGGCTCCTACAATGAGCAGTTCTTC
TRBD2,.,TRBV9,TRBJ2-3,CASSGRGGGYTDTQYF,TGTGCCAGCAGCGGTCGTGGCGGGGGTTACACAGATACGCAGTATTTT
TRBD1,.,TRBV4-1,TRBJ2-7,CASSQDDGTAYEQYF,TGCGCCAGCAGCCAAGATGACGGGACAGCCTACGAGCAGTACTTC
TRBD2,.,TRBV5-1,TRBJ2-2,CASSLEWRASGRSAGELFF,TGCGCCAGCAGCTTGGAGTGGAGGGCTAGCGGGAGATCGGCCGGGGAGCTGTTTTTT
.,.,TRBV6-5,TRBJ1-2,CASSSIPYGYTF,TGTGCCAGCAGTTCTATCCCCTATGGCTACACCTTC
TRBD2,.,TRBV5-1,TRBJ2-7,CASSTGLEREQYF,TGCGCCAGCAGCACCGGACTAGAACGTGAGCAGTACTTC
.,.,TRBV7-9,TRBJ2-1,CASSLGLVPNEQFF,TGTGCCAGCAGCTTAGGGCTAGTCCCCAATGAGCAGTTCTTC
TRBD1,.,TRBV7-7,TRBJ2-1,CASSADRASYNEQFF,TGTGCCAGCAGCGCCGACAGGGCCTCCTACAATGAGCAGTTCTTC
TRBD2,.,TRBV2,TRBJ2-3,CASSASGGSTDTQYF,TGTGCCAGCAGTGCTAGCGGGGGGAGCACAGATACGCAGTATTTT
TRBD1,.,TRBV7-2,TRBJ1-1,CASSIRGLNTEAFF,TGTGCCAGCAGCATCAGGGGGCTGAACACTGAAGCTTTCTTT
.,.,TRBV7-6,TRBJ1-4,CASSLGSGLKLFF,TGTGCCAGCAGCTTAGGATCAGGGTTAAAACTGTTTTTT
.,few,TRBV13,TRBJ1-4,CASSLQGGSEKLFF,TGTGCCAGCAGCTTACAAGGGGGTAGCGAAAAACTGTTTTTT
TRBD1,.,TRBV5-1,TRBJ1-1,CASSSDRGGRRTEAFF,TGCGCCAGCAGCTCCGACAGGGGAGGGCGGAGGACTGAAGCTTTCTTT
TRBD2,.,TRBV5-4,TRBJ2-3,CASSFGLDPIDTQYF,TGTGCCAGCAGCTTCGGACTAGACCCCATCGATACGCAGTATTTT
TRBD2,.,TRBV18,TRBJ2-7,CASSPETSGTYYEQYF,TGTGCCAGCTCACCGGAGACTAGCGGGACCTACTACGAGCAGTACTTC
TRBD1,.,TRBV6-1,TRBJ2-7,CASSERDRGGEQYF,TGTGCCAGCAGTGAAAGGGACAGGGGGGGCGAGCAGTACTTC
.,few,TRBV30,TRBJ1-2,CAWSAGGYGYTF,TGTGCCTGGAGTGCAGGTGGCTATGGCTACACCTTC
TRBD2,.,TRBV5-1,TRBJ2-1,CASSFSGGTYNEQFF,TGCGCCAGCAGCTTTAGCGGGGGCACCTACAATGAGCAGTTCTTC
TRBD2,.,TRBV14,TRBJ2-7,CASRGPSGSHEQYF,TGTGCCAGCAGGGGTCCTAGCGGGAGTCACGAGCAGTACTTC